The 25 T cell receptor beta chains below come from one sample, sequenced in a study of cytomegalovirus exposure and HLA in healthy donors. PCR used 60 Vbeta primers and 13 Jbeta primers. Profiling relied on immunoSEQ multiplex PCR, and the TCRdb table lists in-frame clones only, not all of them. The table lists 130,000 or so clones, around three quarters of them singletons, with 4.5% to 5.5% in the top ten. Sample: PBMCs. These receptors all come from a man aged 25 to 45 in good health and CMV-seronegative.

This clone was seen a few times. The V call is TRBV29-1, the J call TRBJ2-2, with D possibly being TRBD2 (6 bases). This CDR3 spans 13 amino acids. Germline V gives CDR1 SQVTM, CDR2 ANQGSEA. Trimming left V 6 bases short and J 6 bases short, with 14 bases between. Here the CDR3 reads CSVAGPKAGELFF. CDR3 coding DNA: TGCAGCGTGGCGGGACCGAAGGCCGGGGAGCTGTTTTTT.

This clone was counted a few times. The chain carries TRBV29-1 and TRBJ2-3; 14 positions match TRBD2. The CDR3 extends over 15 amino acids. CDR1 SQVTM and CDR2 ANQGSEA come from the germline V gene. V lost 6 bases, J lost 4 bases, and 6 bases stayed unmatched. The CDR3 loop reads CSVAGTSGSSDTQYF. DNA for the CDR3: TGCAGCGTGGCCGGGACTAGCGGGAGTTCAGATACGCAGTATTTT.

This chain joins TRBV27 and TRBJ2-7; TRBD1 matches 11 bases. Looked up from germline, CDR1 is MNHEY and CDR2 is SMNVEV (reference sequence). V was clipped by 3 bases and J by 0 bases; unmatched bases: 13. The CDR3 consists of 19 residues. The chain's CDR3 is CASSFRTDRGPGFSYEQYF. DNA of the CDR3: TGTGCCAGCAGTTTTAGGACGGACAGGGGGCCCGGTTTCTCCTACGAGCAGTACTTC.

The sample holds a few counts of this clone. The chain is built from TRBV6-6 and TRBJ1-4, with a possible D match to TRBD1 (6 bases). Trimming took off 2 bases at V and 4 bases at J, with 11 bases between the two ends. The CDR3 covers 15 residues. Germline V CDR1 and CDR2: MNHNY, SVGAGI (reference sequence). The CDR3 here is CASSYIGQINEKLFF. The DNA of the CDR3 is TGTGCCAGCAGTTACATTGGACAGATTAATGAAAAACTGTTTTTT.

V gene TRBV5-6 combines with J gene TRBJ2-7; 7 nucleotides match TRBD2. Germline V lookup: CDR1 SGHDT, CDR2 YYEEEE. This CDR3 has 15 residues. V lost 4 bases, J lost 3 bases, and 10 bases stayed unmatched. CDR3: CASSPRASGYYEQYF. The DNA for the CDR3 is TGTGCCAGCAGCCCCCGTGCTAGCGGATACTACGAGCAGTACTTC. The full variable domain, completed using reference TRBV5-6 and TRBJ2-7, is DAGVTQSPTHLIKTRGQQVTLRCSPKSGHDTVSWYQQALGQGPQFIFQYYEEEERQRGNFPDRFSGHQFPNYSSELNVNALLLGDSALYLCASSPRASGYYEQYFGPGTRLTVT.

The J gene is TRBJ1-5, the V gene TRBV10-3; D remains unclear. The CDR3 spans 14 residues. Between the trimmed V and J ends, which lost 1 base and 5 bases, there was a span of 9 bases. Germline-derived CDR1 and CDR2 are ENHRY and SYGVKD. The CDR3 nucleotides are TGTGCCATCAGTGAGTTGGGCCCGTATCAGCCCCAGCATTTT. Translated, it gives CAISELGPYQPQHF.

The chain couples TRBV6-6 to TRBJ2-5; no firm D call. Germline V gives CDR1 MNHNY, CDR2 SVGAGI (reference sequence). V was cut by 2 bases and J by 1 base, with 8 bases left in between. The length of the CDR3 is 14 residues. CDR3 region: CASSYTRIQETQYF. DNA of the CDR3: TGTGCCAGCAGTTACACCAGGATCCAAGAGACCCAGTACTTC.

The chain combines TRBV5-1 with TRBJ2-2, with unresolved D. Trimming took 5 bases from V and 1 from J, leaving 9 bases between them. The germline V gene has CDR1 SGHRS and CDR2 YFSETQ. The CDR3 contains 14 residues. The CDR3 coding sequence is TGCGCCAGCAGTCGCCAACTGAACACCGGGGAGCTGTTTTTT. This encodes CASSRQLNTGELFF.

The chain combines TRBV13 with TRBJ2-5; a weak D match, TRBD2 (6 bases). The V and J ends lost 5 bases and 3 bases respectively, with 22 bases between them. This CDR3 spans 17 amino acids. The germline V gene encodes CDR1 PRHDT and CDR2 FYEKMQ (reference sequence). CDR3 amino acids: CASSLTGVGNHEETQYF. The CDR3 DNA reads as TGTGCCAGCAGCCTGACGGGGGTAGGGAATCATGAAGAGACCCAGTACTTC.

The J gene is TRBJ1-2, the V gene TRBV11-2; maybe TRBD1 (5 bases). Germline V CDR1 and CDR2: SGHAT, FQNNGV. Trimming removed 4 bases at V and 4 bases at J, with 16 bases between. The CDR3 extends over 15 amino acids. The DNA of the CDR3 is TGTGCCAGCAGCTCCCCGAGGCAGGGCCCCTATGGCTACACCTTC. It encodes CASSSPRQGPYGYTF.

CDR3 amino acids: CASFQAETYEQYF. The DNA for the CDR3 is TGTGCCAGCTTTCAGGCCGAAACCTACGAGCAGTACTTC. The chain employs TRBV28 and TRBJ2-7, with D uncertain. The CDR3 totals 13 residues. Germline-derived CDR1 and CDR2 are MDHEN and SYDVKM. V was pared by 8 bases and J by 2 bases, with 13 bases between. The whole variable domain, remainder taken from reference TRBV28 and TRBJ2-7, is DVKVTQSSRYLVKRTGEKVFLECVQDMDHENMFWYRQDPGLGLRLIYFSYDVKMKEKGDIPEGYSVSREKKERFSLILESASTNQTSMYLCASFQAETYEQYFGPGTRLTVT.

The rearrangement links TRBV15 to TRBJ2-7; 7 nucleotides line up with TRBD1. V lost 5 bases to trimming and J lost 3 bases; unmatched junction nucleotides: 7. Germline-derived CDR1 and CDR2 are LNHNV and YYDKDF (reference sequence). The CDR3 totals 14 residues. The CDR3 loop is CATSPRQGSYEQYF. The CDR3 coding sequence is TGTGCCACCAGCCCGCGACAGGGTAGCTACGAGCAGTACTTC.

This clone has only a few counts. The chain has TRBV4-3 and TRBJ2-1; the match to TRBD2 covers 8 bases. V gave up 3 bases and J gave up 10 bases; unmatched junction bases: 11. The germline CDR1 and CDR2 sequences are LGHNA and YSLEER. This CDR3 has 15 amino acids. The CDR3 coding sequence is TGCGCCAGCAGCCAGGGCAGCGGGAGTTTTTGGGAGCAGTTCTTC. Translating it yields CASSQGSGSFWEQFF.

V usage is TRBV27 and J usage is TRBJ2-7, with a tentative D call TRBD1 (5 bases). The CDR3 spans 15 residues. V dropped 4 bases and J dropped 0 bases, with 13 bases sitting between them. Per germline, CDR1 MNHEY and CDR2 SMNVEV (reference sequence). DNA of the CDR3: TGTGCCAGCAGTTCCTCCGACAGTTTCTCCTACGAGCAGTACTTC. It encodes CASSSSDSFSYEQYF.

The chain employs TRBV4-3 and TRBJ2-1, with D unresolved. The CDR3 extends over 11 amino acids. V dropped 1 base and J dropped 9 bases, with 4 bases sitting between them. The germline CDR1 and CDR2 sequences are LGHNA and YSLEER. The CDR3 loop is CASSQGGEQFF. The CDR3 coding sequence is TGCGCCAGCAGCCAAGGCGGTGAGCAGTTCTTC.

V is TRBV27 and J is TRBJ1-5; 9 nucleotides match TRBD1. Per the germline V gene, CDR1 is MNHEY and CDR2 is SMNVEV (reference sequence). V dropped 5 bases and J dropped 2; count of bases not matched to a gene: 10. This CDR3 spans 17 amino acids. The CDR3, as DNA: TGTGCCAGCAGTCCGCGACAGGGGGGTTCGGGCAATCAGCCCCAGCATTTT. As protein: CASSPRQGGSGNQPQHF.

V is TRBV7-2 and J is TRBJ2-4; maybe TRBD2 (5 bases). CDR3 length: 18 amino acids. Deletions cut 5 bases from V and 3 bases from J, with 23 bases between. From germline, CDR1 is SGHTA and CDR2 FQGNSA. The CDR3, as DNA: TGTGCCAGCAGCCATACCTTCTTAGCCGAGAGCGGCAAAAACATTCAGTACTTC. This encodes CASSHTFLAESGKNIQYF.

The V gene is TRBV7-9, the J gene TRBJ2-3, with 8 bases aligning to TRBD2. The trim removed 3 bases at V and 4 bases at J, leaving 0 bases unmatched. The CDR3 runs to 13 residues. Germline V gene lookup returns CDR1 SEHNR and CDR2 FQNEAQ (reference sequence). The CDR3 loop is CASSFGGADTQYF. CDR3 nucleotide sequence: TGTGCCAGCAGCTTCGGGGGGGCAGATACGCAGTATTTT.

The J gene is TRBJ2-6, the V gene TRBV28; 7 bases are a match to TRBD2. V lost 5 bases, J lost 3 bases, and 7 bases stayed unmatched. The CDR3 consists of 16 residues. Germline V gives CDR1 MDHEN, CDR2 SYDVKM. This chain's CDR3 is CASSPPGGVGANVLTF. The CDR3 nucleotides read TGTGCCAGCAGTCCCCCTGGGGGGGTTGGGGCCAACGTCCTGACTTTC.

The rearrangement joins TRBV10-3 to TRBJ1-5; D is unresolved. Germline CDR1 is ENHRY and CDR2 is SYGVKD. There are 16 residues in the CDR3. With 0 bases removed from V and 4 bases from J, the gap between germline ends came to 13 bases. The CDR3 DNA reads TGTGCCATCAGTGAGTCGCAGGACGGGGATAATCAGCCCCAGCATTTT. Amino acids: CAISESQDGDNQPQHF.

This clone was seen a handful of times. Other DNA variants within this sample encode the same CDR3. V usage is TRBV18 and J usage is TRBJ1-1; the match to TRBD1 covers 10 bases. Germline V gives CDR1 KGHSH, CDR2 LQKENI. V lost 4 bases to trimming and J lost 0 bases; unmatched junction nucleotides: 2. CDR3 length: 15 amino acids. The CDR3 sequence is CASSRGQGMNTEAFF. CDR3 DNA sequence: TGTGCCAGCTCACGGGGACAGGGGATGAACACTGAAGCTTTCTTT.

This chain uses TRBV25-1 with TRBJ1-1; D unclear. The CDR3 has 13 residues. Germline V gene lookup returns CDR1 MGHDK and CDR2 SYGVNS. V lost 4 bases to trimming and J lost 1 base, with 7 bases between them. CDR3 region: CASSGRWNTEAFF. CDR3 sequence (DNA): TGTGCCAGCAGTGGGAGATGGAACACTGAAGCTTTCTTT. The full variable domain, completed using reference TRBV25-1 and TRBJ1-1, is EADIYQTPRYLVIGTGKKITLECSQTMGHDKMYWYQQDPGMELHLIHYSYGVNSTEKGDLSSESTVSRIRTEHFPLTLESARPSHTSQYLCASSGRWNTEAFFGQGTRLTVV.

CDR3 loop: CASSRQGPLSNQPQHF. The CDR3 nucleotides are TGTGCCAGCAGCCGACAGGGACCTCTGAGCAATCAGCCCCAGCATTTT. The genes are TRBV5-4 and TRBJ1-5, with 7 bases that match TRBD1. The V gene's germline CDR1 is SGHNT and CDR2 YYREEE (reference sequence). Trimming took 4 bases from V and 1 from J; bases not matched to a gene: 8. This CDR3 comprises 16 residues.

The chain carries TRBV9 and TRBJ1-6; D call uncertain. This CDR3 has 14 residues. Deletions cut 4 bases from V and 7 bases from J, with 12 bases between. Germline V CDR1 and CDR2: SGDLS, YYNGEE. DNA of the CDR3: TGTGCCAGCAGCCAACGGGGATTGAATTCACCCCTCCACTTT. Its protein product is CASSQRGLNSPLHF.

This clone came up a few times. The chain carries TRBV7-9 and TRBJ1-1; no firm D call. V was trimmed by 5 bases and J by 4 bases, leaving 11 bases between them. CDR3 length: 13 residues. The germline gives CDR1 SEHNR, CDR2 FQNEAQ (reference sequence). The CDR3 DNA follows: TGTGCCAGCAGCGGGGATGCGGGCACTGAAGCTTTCTTT. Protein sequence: CASSGDAGTEAFF.